One T cell receptor beta chain is described in this entry. There are 13 residues in the CDR3. V gave up 3 bases and J gave up 5 bases, with 11 bases separating them. Germline V gene lookup returns CDR1 GTSNPN and CDR2 SVGIG (reference sequence). The data stem from a study of blood T cell repertoires in COVID-19. Study as a whole: There were acute and convalescent COVID-19 samples, and they came from the United States, Italy and Spain. The cDNA or gDNA used as material had been derived from T cells, B-cell-depleted T cells, or PBMCs.

Source study methods: The assay estimated nucleated cells by amplifying reference gene primers. Repertoires were generated with immunoSEQ multiplex PCR, while TCRdb's copy carries only in-frame clones and drops some. That table furnishes V, J and clone size, whereas the DNA furnished D and trimming. The data contain fewer than 200,000 clones, approximately 85% of them singletons. Input material: peripheral blood. The clonotype originates from a woman aged 55-69 years with acute or convalescent COVID-19. The rearrangement joins TRBV30 to TRBJ2-1; tentative D call: TRBD1 (5 bases). The CDR3: CAWSGLGHNEQFF. The CDR3 bases are TGTGCCTGGAGCGGATTGGGGCACAATGAGCAGTTCTTC. Complete variable domain (other parts from reference TRBV30 and TRBJ2-1): SQTIHQWPATLVQPVGSPLSLECTVEGTSNPNLYWYRQAAGRGLQLLFYSVGIGQISSEVPQNLSASRPQDRQFILSSKKLLLSDSGFYLCAWSGLGHNEQFFGPGTRLTVL.